A selection of T cell receptor beta chains follows, all from one sample in a study of T cells after posttransplantation cyclophosphamide. The method was immunoSEQ multiplex PCR; TCRdb's version includes in-frame clones alone and lacks a portion of them. Of 2,500 to 3,000 clones in the sample, around 75% were seen once. The specimen was PBMCs. The receptors shown here come from a man aged 25-40 years with a blood cancer, CMV-positive, and with a related stem cell donor. The CDR3 runs from the conserved cysteine through the conserved F or W. A D gene is named only where the DNA matches it firmly. Some rows have no size entry. The others give once, few or many, or a class for an expanded clone.

j_call d_call clone_size v_call cdr3_length cdr3_nt cdr3_aa
TRBJ1-2 . once TRBV28 16 TGTGCCAGCAGTTTATTAGAGACTAGGGGATCGGGTGGCTACACCTTC CASSLLETRGSGGYTF
TRBJ2-3 TRBD1 . TRBV19 13 TGTGCCAGTACGGGACAGGGAGGGGATACGCAGTATTTT CASTGQGGDTQYF
TRBJ1-1 . . TRBV5-6 13 TGTGCCAGCAGGAGGAGGTTGAACACTGAAGCTTTCTTT CASRRRLNTEAFF
TRBJ2-5 TRBD2 . TRBV6-1 14 TGTGCCAGCAGTGTTCTAGCGGCCCAAGAGACCCAGTACTTC CASSVLAAQETQYF
TRBJ2-7 . . TRBV6-8 14 TGTGCCAGCACCTGCTGGAGGCCGCCCTACGAGCAGTACTTC CASTCWRPPYEQYF
TRBJ2-7 TRBD2 . TRBV20-1 11 TGCAGTGGAGCGGGAGGCACGGAGCAGTACTTC CSGAGGTEQYF
TRBJ2-2 . few TRBV10-1 16 TGCGCCAGCAGTGAGGTCGGGAAAGCGAACACCGGGGAGCTGTTTTTT CASSEVGKANTGELFF
TRBJ1-4 . . TRBV15 16 TGTGCCACCAGCTGGGGGGGCGGAGCAACTAATGAAAAACTGTTTTTT CATSWGGGATNEKLFF
TRBJ1-2 TRBD1 once TRBV27 14 TGTGCCAGCAGCTCCGGGACAGGGGGCGTCGGCTACACCTTC CASSSGTGGVGYTF
TRBJ2-1 TRBD1 . TRBV2 14 TGTGCCAGCACCGGACAGGGATCATACAATGAGCAGTTCTTC CASTGQGSYNEQFF
TRBJ2-6 TRBD2 . TRBV19 16 TGTGCCAGTAGTGACAGCGGGAGGGTTGGGGCCAACGTCCTGACTTTC CASSDSGRVGANVLTF
TRBJ1-1 . . TRBV6-6 14 TGTGCCAGCAGTCGGACAGCATTTAACACTGAAGCTTTCTTT CASSRTAFNTEAFF
TRBJ1-4 . . TRBV2 12 TGTGCCAGCAAGACAGTGAATGAAAAACTGTTTTTT CASKTVNEKLFF
TRBJ1-2 TRBD1 . TRBV4-1 16 TGCGCCAGCAGCCAAGAGGCGACAGGGGCTTTCTATGGCTACACCTTC CASSQEATGAFYGYTF
TRBJ2-2 . . TRBV2 15 TGTGCCAGCAGTGCTCGCGGAGGGAGCAGCGGGGAGCTGTTTTTT CASSARGGSSGELFF
TRBJ2-1 . once TRBV27 15 TGTGCCAGCAGGGCCGACTCCGAATTAGCCAATGAGCAGTTCTTC CASRADSELANEQFF
TRBJ2-5 TRBD1 few TRBV28 17 TGTGCCAGCCAACGCCCGGGACAGGGGGCGCGGTCCGAGACCCAGTACTTC CASQRPGQGARSETQYF
TRBJ1-6 . . TRBV7-2 13 TGTGCCAGCAGCTTGGGCATTCCCTCACCCCTCCACTTT CASSLGIPSPLHF
TRBJ2-7 . . TRBV15 13 TGTGCCACCAGCAGAGGACACTCCTACGAGCAGTACTTC CATSRGHSYEQYF
TRBJ2-7 TRBD2 . TRBV28 19 TGTGCCAGCAGTAAGACCGGGACTAGCGGACCCGAGAGCTCCTACGAGCAGTACTTC CASSKTGTSGPESSYEQYF
TRBJ2-2 . . TRBV10-3 16 TGTGCCATCAGTGAGTCCGCCAGTCCGAACACCGGGGAGCTGTTTTTT CAISESASPNTGELFF
TRBJ1-2 TRBD1 . TRBV18 13 TGTGCCAGCTCACCGGACGGGACAGTAGGCTACACCTTC CASSPDGTVGYTF
TRBJ2-4 . few TRBV19 14 TGTGCCAGTAGTATAGCGGGAGCCAAAAACATTCAGTACTTC CASSIAGAKNIQYF
TRBJ1-1 . . TRBV5-4 15 TGTGCCAGCAGCTTGGGGGCGGGGGGCCTCACTGAAGCTTTCTTT CASSLGAGGLTEAFF
TRBJ2-7 . . TRBV5-4 14 TGTGCCAGCAGCTTGGCCGAGGGGGCCTACGAGCAGTACTTC CASSLAEGAYEQYF
TRBJ2-7 TRBD1 . TRBV28 14 TGTGCCAGCAGTCCTAGGACAGGGGCCTACGAGCAGTACTTC CASSPRTGAYEQYF
TRBJ2-1 . . TRBV5-6 14 TGTGCCAGCAGCTTGGCGCTCCGGGACAATGAGCAGTTCTTC CASSLALRDNEQFF
TRBJ2-7 . . TRBV7-2 13 TGTGCCAGCAGCTTAGTCTGGAGCTACGAGCAGTACTTC CASSLVWSYEQYF
TRBJ1-5 TRBD1 . TRBV27 13 TGTGCCAGCAGACGGGACAGGTACCAGCCCCAGCATTTT CASRRDRYQPQHF
TRBJ1-2 . large TRBV5-1 15 TGCGCCAGCAGCTTCTCTCAGGGAACCTCGGGTGGCTACACCTTC CASSFSQGTSGGYTF
TRBJ2-7 . . TRBV21-1 16 TGTGCCAGCAGCAAACCCCAGGGGGCTAAGTCCTACGAGCAGTACTTC CASSKPQGAKSYEQYF
TRBJ2-7 . . TRBV28 14 TGTGCCAGCAGTTTAGTACGTACCGAGGACGAGCAGTACTTC CASSLVRTEDEQYF
TRBJ2-5 TRBD2 . TRBV5-5 15 TGCGCCAGCAGCCAAGAGGCTAGCGGGAGACAGACCCAGTACTTC CASSQEASGRQTQYF
TRBJ2-4 . . TRBV5-6 16 TGTGCCAGCAGCGTTGATAGGGGGGGTTTCTTTAACATTCAGTACTTC CASSVDRGGFFNIQYF
TRBJ2-7 TRBD1 medium-sized TRBV5-6 17 TGTGCCAGCAGCTTGGCCCTGGGACAGGCCCAATCCTACGAGCAGTACTTC CASSLALGQAQSYEQYF
TRBJ1-1 . . TRBV7-2 13 TGTGCCAGCAGCTTAATCGGGGGTATTGAAGCTTTCTTT CASSLIGGIEAFF
TRBJ2-1 TRBD2 . TRBV7-9 15 TGTGCCAGCAGCCCCGGGAGGAGCTCCTACAATGAGCAGTTCTTC CASSPGRSSYNEQFF
TRBJ2-2 TRBD1 . TRBV29-1 16 TGCAGCGTTGAAGCCTGGGACAGAACGAACACCGGGGAGCTGTTTTTT CSVEAWDRTNTGELFF
TRBJ1-1 . . TRBV19 14 TGTGCCAGTAGTATCCCAGGGGACAACACTGAAGCTTTCTTT CASSIPGDNTEAFF
TRBJ1-5 TRBD1 . TRBV19 14 TGTGCCAGTAGTATCGGAGGGGGCGGCCGCCCCCAGCATTTT CASSIGGGGRPQHF
TRBJ2-1 TRBD2 . TRBV28 21 TGTGCCAGCAGCCGCATCGAGGGAACTAGCGGGAGGAGGGCCAATGTGAATGAGCAGTTCTTC CASSRIEGTSGRRANVNEQFF
TRBJ1-4 . large TRBV2 16 TGTGCCAGCAGGGAGGCCTGGACAGCAACTAATGAAAAACTGTTTTTT CASREAWTATNEKLFF
TRBJ2-1 TRBD2 . TRBV7-2 15 TGTGCCAGCAGCTTAGCGACTAGCGGATACAATGAGCAGTTCTTC CASSLATSGYNEQFF
TRBJ2-1 . once TRBV27 13 TGTGCCAGCACCCCCGACAGATACAATGAGCAGTTCTTC CASTPDRYNEQFF
TRBJ2-7 . . TRBV27 13 TGTGCCAGCAGTTTAGGTCCCGGGGGCGAGCAGTACTTC CASSLGPGGEQYF
TRBJ2-7 . . TRBV20-1 11 TGCAGTGCCGTTACAGGGCGCGAGCAGTACTTC CSAVTGREQYF
TRBJ2-7 . . TRBV27 13 TGTGCCAGCAGTTTGGCACCTGCCTACGAGCAGTACTTC CASSLAPAYEQYF
TRBJ2-7 . . TRBV6-5 13 TGTGCCAGCAGTTACCAGGGGCCCAACGAGCAGTACTTC CASSYQGPNEQYF
TRBJ2-7 TRBD1 . TRBV5-4 13 TGTGCCAGCAGCTTTACAGGGGGGAGGGAGCAGTACTTC CASSFTGGREQYF
TRBJ1-4 . hyperexpanded TRBV28 17 TGTGCCAGCAGTTTGGAGCACACGGGTGCAACTAATGAAAAACTGTTTTTT CASSLEHTGATNEKLFF
TRBJ2-7 . . TRBV6-1 13 TGTGCCAGCAGAAGACAGGCCGCCTACGAGCAGTACTTC CASRRQAAYEQYF
TRBJ2-7 . few TRBV19 13 TGTGCCAGTAGCCCGCAGGGTGGCCACGAGCAGTACTTC CASSPQGGHEQYF
TRBJ1-2 . . TRBV9 15 TGTGCCAGCAGCGTAGCTTCAGAGCCATCCGGGGGCTACACCTTC CASSVASEPSGGYTF
TRBJ1-1 TRBD1 once TRBV5-4 19 TGTGCCAGCAGCATGGGACAGGGGGCCGCGCTTTCCCTGGGGGGGGGAGCTTTCTTT CASSMGQGAALSLGGGAFF
TRBJ1-2 . . TRBV19 13 TGTGCCAGTAGAGAGAATGCTAACTATGGCTACACCTTC CASRENANYGYTF
TRBJ1-1 . . TRBV6-5 13 TGTGCCAGCAGTAACTGGGCGAACACTGAAGCTTTCTTT CASSNWANTEAFF
TRBJ1-2 . . TRBV27 15 TGTGCCAGCAGCCTGCTGGCAGGGTTCAACTATGGCTACACCTTC CASSLLAGFNYGYTF
TRBJ1-2 . . TRBV5-6 14 TGTGCCAGCAGCTTGGTAACAATAAACTATGGCTACACCTTC CASSLVTINYGYTF
TRBJ1-5 . few TRBV7-2 15 TGTGCCAGCAGCTTCCACCCAGATCGCAATCAGCCCCAGCATTTT CASSFHPDRNQPQHF